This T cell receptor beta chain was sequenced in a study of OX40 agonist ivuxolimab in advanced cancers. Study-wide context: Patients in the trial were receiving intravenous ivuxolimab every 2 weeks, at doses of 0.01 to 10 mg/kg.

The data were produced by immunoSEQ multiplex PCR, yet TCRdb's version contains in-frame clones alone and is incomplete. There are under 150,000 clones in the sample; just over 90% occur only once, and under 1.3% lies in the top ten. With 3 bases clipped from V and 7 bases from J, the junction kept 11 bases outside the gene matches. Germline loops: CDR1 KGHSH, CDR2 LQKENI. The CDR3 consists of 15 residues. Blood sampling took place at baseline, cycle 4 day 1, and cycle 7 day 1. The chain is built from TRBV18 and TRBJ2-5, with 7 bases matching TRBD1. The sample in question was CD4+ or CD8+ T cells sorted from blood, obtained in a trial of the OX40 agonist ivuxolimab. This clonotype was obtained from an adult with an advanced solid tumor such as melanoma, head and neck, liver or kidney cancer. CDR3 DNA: TGTGCCAGCTCACCCATTCAGGGGGTGATGGGGACCCAGTACTTC. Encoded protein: CASSPIQGVMGTQYF.